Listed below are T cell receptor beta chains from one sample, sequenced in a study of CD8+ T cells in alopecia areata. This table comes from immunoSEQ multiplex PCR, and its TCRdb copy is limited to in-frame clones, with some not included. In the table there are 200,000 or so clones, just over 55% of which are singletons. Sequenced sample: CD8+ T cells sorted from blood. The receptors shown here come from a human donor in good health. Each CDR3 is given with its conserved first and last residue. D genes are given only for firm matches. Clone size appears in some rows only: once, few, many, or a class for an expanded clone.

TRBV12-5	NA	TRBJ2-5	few	CASGLSRDFQETQYF	TGTGCTAGTGGTTTGAGCCGGGACTTTCAAGAGACCCAGTACTTC
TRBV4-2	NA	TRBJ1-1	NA	CASSQDPNTEAFF	TGTGCCAGCAGCCAAGATCCGAACACTGAAGCTTTCTTT
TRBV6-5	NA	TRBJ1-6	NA	CASSLPNNSPLHF	TGTGCCAGCAGTCTTCCTAATAATTCACCCCTCCACTTT
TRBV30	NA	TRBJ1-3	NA	CAWSVPGMYGNTIYF	TGTGCCTGGAGTGTACCGGGGATGTATGGAAACACCATATATTTT
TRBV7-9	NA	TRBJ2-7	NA	CASSGGHTVPYEQYF	TGTGCCAGCAGCGGGGGACACACGGTACCCTACGAGCAGTACTTC
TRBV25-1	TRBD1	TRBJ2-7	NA	CASSGRDSVTYEQYF	TGTGCCAGCAGTGGCCGGGACAGCGTTACCTACGAGCAGTACTTC
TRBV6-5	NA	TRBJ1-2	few	CASSYGPANYGYTF	TGTGCCAGCAGTTACGGTCCGGCTAACTATGGCTACACCTTC
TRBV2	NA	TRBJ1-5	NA	CASSEVGASADSNQPQHF	TGTGCCAGCAGTGAAGTGGGAGCCAGCGCTGATAGCAATCAGCCCCAGCATTTT
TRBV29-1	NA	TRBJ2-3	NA	CSVEGGTARTDTQYF	TGCAGCGTTGAAGGGGGGACGGCCCGCACAGATACGCAGTATTTT
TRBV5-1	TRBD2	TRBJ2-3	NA	CASSVGLAGTDTQYF	TGCGCCAGCAGCGTCGGACTAGCGGGCACAGATACGCAGTATTTT
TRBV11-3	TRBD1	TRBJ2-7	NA	CASSLEQGMHEQYF	TGTGCCAGCAGCTTAGAACAGGGGATGCACGAGCAGTACTTC
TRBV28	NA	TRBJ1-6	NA	CASSLGSSYNSPLHF	TGTGCCAGCAGTTTGGGCAGCTCCTATAATTCACCCCTCCACTTT
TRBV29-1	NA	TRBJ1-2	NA	CSVEPRGDYGYTF	TGCAGCGTTGAACCCAGGGGTGACTATGGCTACACCTTC
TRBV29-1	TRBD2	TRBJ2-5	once	CSVEDGAGGPQETQYF	TGCAGCGTTGAAGATGGAGCGGGGGGACCTCAAGAGACCCAGTACTTC
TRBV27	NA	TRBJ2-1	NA	CASSLSGRGVNEQFF	TGTGCCAGCAGTTTATCGGGGAGGGGGGTGAATGAGCAGTTCTTC
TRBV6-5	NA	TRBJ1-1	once	CASSHTQNTEAFF	TGTGCCAGCAGTCATACACAGAACACTGAAGCTTTCTTT
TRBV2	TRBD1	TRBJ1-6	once	CATQDRGSSPLHF	TGTGCCACCCAAGACAGGGGATCATCACCCCTCCACTTT
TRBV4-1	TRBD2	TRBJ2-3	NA	CASSLRGYAGGTTDTQYF	TGCGCCAGCAGCCTAAGAGGATATGCGGGGGGGACCACAGATACGCAGTATTTT
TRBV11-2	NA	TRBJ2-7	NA	CASSDPAGPYEQYF	TGTGCCAGCAGCGACCCCGCGGGGCCATACGAGCAGTACTTC
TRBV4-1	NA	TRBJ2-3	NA	CASSQESQDTDTQYF	TGCGCCAGCAGCCAAGAGTCCCAGGACACAGATACGCAGTATTTT
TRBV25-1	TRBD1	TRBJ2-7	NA	CASSAQGQGSHEQYF	TGTGCCAGCAGTGCCCAGGGACAGGGGTCCCACGAGCAGTACTTC
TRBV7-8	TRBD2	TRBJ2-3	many	CASSLGAGGLADTQYF	TGTGCCAGCAGCTTAGGAGCGGGGGGGCTTGCAGATACGCAGTATTTT
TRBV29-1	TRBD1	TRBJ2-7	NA	CSVEEIPQGVSTYEQYF	TGCAGCGTTGAAGAAATTCCACAGGGGGTGAGCACCTACGAGCAGTACTTC
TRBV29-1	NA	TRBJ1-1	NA	CSGGQEAFF	TGCAGCGGTGGACAAGAAGCTTTCTTT
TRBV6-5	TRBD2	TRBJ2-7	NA	CASLEGTSGAYEQYF	TGTGCCAGCCTGGAGGGAACTAGCGGGGCCTACGAGCAGTACTTC
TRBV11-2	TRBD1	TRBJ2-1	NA	CASSVTGQGLYNEQFF	TGTGCCAGCAGCGTAACCGGACAGGGATTATACAATGAGCAGTTCTTC
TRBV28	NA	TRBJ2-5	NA	CASSLVFQETQYF	TGTGCCAGCAGTTTGGTGTTCCAAGAGACCCAGTACTTC
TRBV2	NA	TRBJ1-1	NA	CASTRSGQMNTEAFF	TGTGCCAGCACCCGAAGTGGACAGATGAACACTGAAGCTTTCTTT
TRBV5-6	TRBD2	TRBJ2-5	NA	CASSLSQRGAQETQYF	TGTGCCAGCAGCTTGTCTCAGCGGGGGGCACAAGAGACCCAGTACTTC
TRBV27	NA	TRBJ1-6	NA	CASMDGLSGLNSPLHF	TGTGCCAGCATGGACGGCCTATCGGGGCTAAATTCACCCCTCCACTTT
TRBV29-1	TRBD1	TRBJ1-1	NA	CSIGQGVNTEAFF	TGCAGCATCGGACAGGGGGTGAACACTGAAGCTTTCTTT
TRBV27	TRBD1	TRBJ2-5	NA	CASSWRQGERGETQYF	TGTGCCAGCAGTTGGCGGCAGGGGGAGAGAGGAGAGACCCAGTACTTC
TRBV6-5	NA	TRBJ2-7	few	CASSPGQGEYEQYF	TGTGCCAGCAGCCCGGGTCAAGGGGAATACGAGCAGTACTTC
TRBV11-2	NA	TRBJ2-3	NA	CASSLDLFDTQYF	TGTGCCAGCAGCTTAGATCTATTTGATACGCAGTATTTT
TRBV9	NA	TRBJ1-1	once	CASTGGPMNTEAFF	TGTGCCAGCACCGGGGGACCAATGAACACTGAAGCTTTCTTT
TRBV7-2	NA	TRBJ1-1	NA	CASSLGAVGTEAFF	TGTGCCAGCAGCTTAGGGGCGGTAGGCACTGAAGCTTTCTTT
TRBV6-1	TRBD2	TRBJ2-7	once	CASRMGLAGGYEQYF	TGTGCCAGCAGGATGGGACTAGCGGGGGGCTACGAGCAGTACTTC
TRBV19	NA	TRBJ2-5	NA	CASSADWLETQYF	TGTGCCAGTAGCGCGGACTGGTTGGAGACCCAGTACTTC
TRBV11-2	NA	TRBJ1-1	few	CASSGRINTEAFF	TGTGCCAGCAGCGGACGGATCAACACTGAAGCTTTCTTT
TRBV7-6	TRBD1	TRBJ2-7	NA	CASSDRNRGNYEQYF	TGTGCCAGCAGCGATCGAAACAGGGGAAACTACGAGCAGTACTTC
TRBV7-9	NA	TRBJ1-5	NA	CASSFWGTGPNQPQHF	TGTGCCAGCAGCTTCTGGGGAACAGGTCCCAACCAGCCCCAGCATTTT
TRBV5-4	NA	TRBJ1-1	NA	CASSFTGPNTEAFF	TGTGCCAGCAGCTTCACAGGGCCTAACACTGAAGCTTTCTTT
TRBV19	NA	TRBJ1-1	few	CASSLDRGNTEAFF	TGTGCCAGTAGCCTCGACAGAGGGAACACTGAAGCTTTCTTT
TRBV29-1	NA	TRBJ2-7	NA	CSVEGPREYEQYF	TGCAGCGTTGAAGGTCCACGAGAATACGAGCAGTACTTC
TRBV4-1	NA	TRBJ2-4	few	CASSGGAKNIQYF	TGCGCCAGCAGTGGGGGAGCCAAAAACATTCAGTACTTC
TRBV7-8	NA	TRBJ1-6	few	CASSSGTNNSPLHF	TGTGCCAGCAGCTCCGGGACAAATAATTCACCCCTCCACTTT
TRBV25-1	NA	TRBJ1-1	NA	CASLSGGRAFF	TGTGCCAGCTTGTCGGGGGGGCGAGCTTTCTTT
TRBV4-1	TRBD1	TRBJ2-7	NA	CASSQDQGTGAYEQYF	TGCGCCAGCAGCCAAGATCAAGGGACAGGGGCCTACGAGCAGTACTTC
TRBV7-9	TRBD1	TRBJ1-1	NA	CASSSQGAWTEAFF	TGTGCCAGCAGCTCACAGGGGGCATGGACTGAAGCTTTCTTT
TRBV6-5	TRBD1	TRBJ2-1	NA	CASSPGTVNEQFF	TGTGCCAGCAGCCCCGGGACAGTCAATGAGCAGTTCTTC
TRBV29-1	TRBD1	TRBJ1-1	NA	CSVPGQGGLNTEAFF	TGCAGCGTTCCCGGACAGGGGGGCTTGAACACTGAAGCTTTCTTT
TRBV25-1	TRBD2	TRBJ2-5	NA	CASSGASGDGETQYF	TGTGCCAGCAGTGGGGCTAGCGGGGACGGCGAGACCCAGTACTTC
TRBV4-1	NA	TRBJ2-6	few	CASSQIGGNSGANVLTF	TGCGCCAGCAGCCAAATCGGGGGAAACTCTGGGGCCAACGTCCTGACTTTC
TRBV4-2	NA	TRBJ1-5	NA	CASSLDYSNQPQHF	TGTGCCAGCAGCCTCGATTATAGCAATCAGCCCCAGCATTTT
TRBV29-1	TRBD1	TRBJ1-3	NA	CSASTGNGNTIYF	TGCAGCGCCTCGACAGGGAATGGAAACACCATATATTTT
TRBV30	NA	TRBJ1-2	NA	CAWEGIASGYTF	TGTGCCTGGGAGGGGATAGCCAGTGGCTACACCTTC
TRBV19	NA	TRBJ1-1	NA	CASSNGYGNTEAFF	TGTGCCAGTAGTAACGGATATGGGAACACTGAAGCTTTCTTT
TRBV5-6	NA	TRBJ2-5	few	CASGRGTQYF	TGTGCCAGCGGCCGTGGGACCCAGTACTTC
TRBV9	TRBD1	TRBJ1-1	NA	CASSVGGQGSTEAFF	TGTGCCAGCAGCGTAGGGGGACAGGGGTCCACTGAAGCTTTCTTT
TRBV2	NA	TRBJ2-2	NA	CASRKTSGELFF	TGTGCCAGCAGAAAGACTAGCGGGGAGCTGTTTTTT